Shown below are 15 T cell receptor beta chains from a single sample sequenced in a study of T cell repertoires in cytomegalovirus infection. Each CDR3 protein gets one entry after TCRdb re-called the reads with MiXCR. The sample lists just under 550,000 distinct CDR3 sequences, about 30% occurring once. Source material: PBMCs. The receptor set was obtained from a human donor in good health (CMV status not recorded). Some clones in this sample may be carry-over from other donors' samples.

This clonotype was seen many times. J is TRBJ1-2 and V is TRBV6-5; TRBD1 aligns across 8 bases. Per germline, CDR1 MNHEY and CDR2 SVGAGI. CDR3 size: 16 residues. V was clipped by 7 bases and J by 3 bases; unmatched bases: 13. CDR3 nucleotides: TGTGCCAGCACCGTTACAGGGGGACAGCAGTACTATGGCTACACCTTC. This translates into CASTVTGGQQYYGYTF.

The chain employs TRBV7-6 and TRBJ2-2; 9 bases map to TRBD2. Losses at the gene ends were 1 base for V and 4 bases for J; bases not matched to a gene: 7. Per the germline V gene, CDR1 is SGHVS and CDR2 is FNYEAQ. This CDR3 has 17 residues. CDR3 residues: CASSLGRGLAFTGELFF. The DNA for the CDR3 is TGTGCCAGCAGCTTAGGGAGGGGACTAGCATTCACCGGGGAGCTGTTTTTT.

The chain recombines TRBV12-3 or TRBV12-4 with TRBJ1-2, with no clear D. The CDR3 extends over 13 amino acids. The germline V and J ends were trimmed by 5 bases and 5 bases, with 12 bases remaining between them. The CDR3 loop is CASSPGQMYGYTF. The CDR3 region has the DNA TGTGCCAGCAGTCCCGGGCAGATGTATGGCTACACCTTC.

This clonotype was recorded at least ten times. V and J are TRBV7-3 and TRBJ2-1, with TRBD2 matching over 7 bases. The CDR3 has 15 residues. The germline V gene encodes CDR1 SGHTA and CDR2 FQGTGA. Unmatched junction bases numbered 10, after V lost 5 bases and J lost 6 bases. The CDR3 loop reads CASSETSSPGNEQFF. Here the CDR3 DNA reads TGTGCCAGCAGCGAGACTAGCAGCCCTGGCAATGAGCAGTTCTTC. The full variable domain, in which reference TRBV7-3 and TRBJ2-1 provide the parts outside the CDR3, is GAGVSQTPSNKVTEKGKYVELRCDPISGHTALYWYRQSLGQGPEFLIYFQGTGAADDSGLPNDRFFAVRPEGSVSTLKIQRTERGDSAVYLCASSETSSPGNEQFFGPGTRLTVL.

V usage is TRBV27 and J usage is TRBJ2-2; 9 bases match TRBD1. Germline V gives CDR1 MNHEY, CDR2 SMNVEV (reference sequence). This CDR3 has 14 residues. The trim removed 7 bases at V and 3 bases at J, leaving 3 bases unmatched. CDR3 nucleotide sequence: TGTGCCAGCAAAACAGGGGGCTACACCGGGGAGCTGTTTTTT. Translation gives CASKTGGYTGELFF.

There are many counts of this clonotype. The V and J genes are TRBV7-2 and TRBJ1-5, with a weak D call TRBD1 (5 bases). Trimming shortened V by 5 bases and J by 9 bases, and 23 bases separated the two germline ends. The germline gives CDR1 SGHTA, CDR2 FQGNSA. The CDR3 is 16 residues long. CDR3 DNA: TGTGCCAGCAGCCTGAACCCCCAGGGCTCTTCTGGGCCCCAGCATTTT. It translates to CASSLNPQGSSGPQHF.

This sequence joins TRBV19 and TRBJ1-1; D uncertain. V shed 5 bases and J shed 8 bases, with 18 bases lying between them. This CDR3 has 14 amino acids. CDR1 and CDR2 (germline): LNHDA, SQIVND (reference sequence). The CDR3, as DNA: TGTGCCAGTAGTGACCTAACTATTTCCCGGGAAGCTTTCTTT. It translates to CASSDLTISREAFF. Looking up the rest from reference TRBV19 and TRBJ1-1 gives the full variable domain: DGGITQSPKYLFRKEGQNVTLSCEQNLNHDAMYWYRQDPGQGLRLIYYSQIVNDFQKGDIAEGYSVSREKKESFPLTVTSAQKNPTAFYLCASSDLTISREAFFGQGTRLTVV.

The J gene is TRBJ1-2, the V gene TRBV7-2; no firm D call. The CDR3 is made up of 15 amino acids. Looked up from germline, CDR1 is SGHTA and CDR2 is FQGNSA. Trimming took off 1 base at V and 0 bases at J, with 9 bases between the two ends. The CDR3 sequence: CASSLGRASNYGYTF. The CDR3 nucleotides read TGTGCCAGCAGCTTAGGGAGAGCCTCTAACTATGGCTACACCTTC.

The V call is TRBV5-4, the J call TRBJ2-2, with 10 bases that match TRBD2. The V segment lost 0 bases and the J segment 3 bases; nucleotides outside the gene matches: 5. Germline CDR1 and CDR2: SGHNT and YYREEE (reference sequence). The CDR3 extends over 17 amino acids. DNA for the CDR3: TGTGCCAGCAGCTTGGGTAGCGGGAGGCAATACACCGGGGAGCTGTTTTTT. It yields the protein CASSLGSGRQYTGELFF.

This chain uses TRBV6-6 with TRBJ1-4; D gene unclear. Trimming cost V 5 bases and J 8 bases, with 9 bases left between them. CDR1 and CDR2 (germline): MNHNY, SVGAGI (reference sequence). The CDR3 covers 12 residues. In nucleotides, the CDR3 is TGTGCCAGCAGTACCCGAGGGGAAAAACTGTTTTTT. It specifies CASSTRGEKLFF.

This clonotype was detected a few times. This chain connects TRBV28 to TRBJ2-1; D might be TRBD2 (5 bases). Germline CDR1 MDHEN, CDR2 SYDVKM. V dropped 8 bases and J dropped 1 base, with 18 bases sitting between them. The CDR3 is 16 residues long. The DNA of the CDR3 is TGTGCCAGCGCTCTGGCCGGGATCCATTCCTACAATGAGCAGTTCTTC. Translated: CASALAGIHSYNEQFF. Variable domain in full (rest from reference TRBV28 and TRBJ2-1): DVKVTQSSRYLVKRTGEKVFLECVQDMDHENMFWYRQDPGLGLRLIYFSYDVKMKEKGDIPEGYSVSREKKERFSLILESASTNQTSMYLCASALAGIHSYNEQFFGPGTRLTVL.

The sample holds a few counts of this clonotype. This sequence joins TRBV24-1 and TRBJ1-5; D perhaps matches TRBD1 (5 bases). This CDR3 has 15 amino acids. Germline V gene data show CDR1 as KGHDR and CDR2 as SFDVKD. The germline V and J ends were trimmed by 4 bases and 3 bases, with 12 bases remaining between them. The CDR3 nucleotides are TGTGCCACCAGTGACGGCCCGGGACCCAATCAGCCCCAGCATTTT. Its translation is CATSDGPGPNQPQHF.

This clonotype was seen only a few times. J is TRBJ2-3 and V is TRBV15; 13 bases align to TRBD2. Germline assignment: CDR1 LNHNV and CDR2 YYDKDF (reference sequence). The CDR3 has 16 residues. V shed 4 bases and J 6 bases; nucleotides not matched to a gene: 7. The CDR3 spells CATSTGLAGVSDTQYF. CDR3 sequence (DNA): TGTGCCACCAGCACCGGACTAGCGGGAGTCTCTGATACGCAGTATTTT.

V and J are TRBV7-2 and TRBJ2-1; 11 positions match TRBD2. Unmatched junction bases numbered 6, after V lost 5 bases and J lost 0 bases. The CDR3 totals 17 residues. Germline V gene sequence: CDR1 SGHTA, CDR2 FQGNSA. Here the CDR3 DNA reads TGTGCCAGCAGCCACGGGACTAGCGGAAGCTCCTACAATGAGCAGTTCTTC. It specifies CASSHGTSGSSYNEQFF.

The chain recombines TRBV28 with TRBJ2-5; TRBD1 agrees at 12 bases. V trimming: 5 bases; J trimming: 5 bases; junction bases outside the gene matches: 15. CDR3 length equals 18 residues. Germline V gene data show CDR1 as MDHEN and CDR2 as SYDVKM. As DNA, the CDR3 is TGTGCCAGCAGTGAACGGGGAGGCCGGGACAGGGGGCGGGAGACCCAGTACTTC. Its translation is CASSERGGRDRGRETQYF.